This T cell receptor beta chain was observed in a study of STAT3 mutations in large granular lymphocyte leukemia. V lost 5 bases and J lost 2; bases outside the gene matches: 7. CDR1 SGHTA and CDR2 FQGNSA come from the germline V gene. The CDR3 is 15 residues long. Sequenced by immunoSEQ multiplex PCR; TCRdb stores in-frame clones only, minus some. The data show under 20,000 clones, around 93% seen once. Study conclusions and caveats: Differing intervals and regimens complicate linking therapy response to clone burden. At least one immunodominant TCR beta clonotype appeared in every T-cell large granular lymphocyte leukemia patient.

Note on this clone: Its antigen is still unknown.

The sequence was obtained from a man in his 60s with T-cell large granular lymphocyte leukemia. Some clones in this sample may be carry-over from other donors' samples. The chain joins TRBV7-2 to TRBJ2-7; 9 bases map to TRBD2. Sequences were obtained from peripheral blood mononuclear cells. The CDR3 region has the DNA TGTGCCAGCAGCGGGACTAGCCGATCCGCCTACGAGCAGTACTTC. Encoded protein: CASSGTSRSAYEQYF.